A single sample is the source of the 12 T cell receptor beta chains below, sequenced in a study of OX40 agonist ivuxolimab in advanced cancers. Sequencing used immunoSEQ multiplex PCR; TCRdb keeps in-frame clones, though not all of them. The repertoire holds about 22,000 clones, with over 75% as singletons. The material was CD4+ or CD8+ T cells sorted from blood, obtained in a trial of the OX40 agonist ivuxolimab. Source of these receptors: an adult with an advanced solid tumor such as melanoma, head and neck, liver or kidney cancer.

V usage is TRBV7-9 and J usage is TRBJ2-3; TRBD1 matches 9 bases. This CDR3 contains 15 residues. CDR1 and CDR2 (germline): SEHNR, FQNEAQ (reference sequence). The V segment lost 4 bases and the J segment 2 bases; nucleotides outside the gene matches: 4. CDR3 sequence (DNA): TGTGCCAGCAGCTGGGACAGGGCTGACACAGATACGCAGTATTTT. It translates to CASSWDRADTDTQYF.

The CDR3 sequence is CASSQSSGGAYEQYF. The CDR3 DNA reads as TGCGCCAGCAGCCAATCTAGCGGGGGGGCCTACGAGCAGTACTTC. The rearrangement uses TRBV4-1 and TRBJ2-7; 12 bases line up with TRBD2. Unmatched junction bases numbered 1, after V lost 2 bases and J lost 2 bases. The germline V gene has CDR1 MGHRA and CDR2 YSYEKL. This CDR3 has 15 amino acids.

This clone was detected only a few times. V is TRBV7-9 and J is TRBJ2-7, with 7 positions matching TRBD1. The CDR3 spans 11 residues. Germline CDR1 is SEHNR and CDR2 is FQNEAQ (reference sequence). V lost 8 bases to trimming and J lost 5 bases; unmatched junction nucleotides: 3. CDR3 sequence reads: CASLQGNEQYF. CDR3 DNA sequence: TGTGCCAGCCTACAGGGGAACGAGCAGTACTTC.

The V and J genes are TRBV30 and TRBJ1-6; 11 bases are a match to TRBD1. V was pared by 0 bases and J by 15 bases, with 7 bases of the junction left unmatched. This CDR3 comprises 14 residues. Germline V lookup: CDR1 GTSNPN, CDR2 SVGIG (reference sequence). The CDR3 nucleotides read TGTGCCTGGAGTGTAGGGACAGGGGGGATATTCCTCCACTTT. This codes for CAWSVGTGGIFLHF.

The chain links TRBV2 to TRBJ2-3; D possibly matches TRBD1 or TRBD2 (5 bases each). The ends were cut back, 2 bases at V and 0 bases at J, with 12 bases in the middle. This CDR3 comprises 16 residues. Germline V gives CDR1 SNHLY, CDR2 FYNNEI. CDR3 sequence reads: CASSELGPTSTDTQYF. The CDR3 bases are TGTGCCAGCAGTGAACTGGGACCTACTAGCACAGATACGCAGTATTTT.

The rearrangement links TRBV4-1 to TRBJ1-6; 9 bases fit TRBD1. The V gene end was trimmed by 2 bases and the J gene end by 9 bases; junction bases not matched to a gene: 5. Germline CDR1 is MGHRA and CDR2 is YSYEKL. This CDR3 is 15 amino acids long. This CDR3 is CASSQPGTGFSPLHF. The DNA for the CDR3 is TGCGCCAGCAGCCAACCCGGGACAGGGTTTTCACCCCTCCACTTT.

The chain recombines TRBV2 with TRBJ2-5; 8 nucleotides align to TRBD1. After removal of 6 bases from V and 2 bases from J, the junction contained 11 bases not matched to a gene. CDR1 and CDR2 (germline): SNHLY, FYNNEI. There are 16 residues in the CDR3. The CDR3 spells CASSRIDRGTQETQYF. CDR3 sequence (DNA): TGTGCCAGCAGCCGCATCGACAGGGGTACACAAGAGACCCAGTACTTC. The full variable domain, its missing parts supplied by reference TRBV2 and TRBJ2-5, is EPEVTQTPSHQVTQMGQEVILRCVPISNHLYFYWYRQILGQKVEFLVSFYNNEISEKSEIFDDQFSVERPDGSNFTLKIRSTKLEDSAMYFCASSRIDRGTQETQYFGPGTRLLVL.

V usage is TRBV19 and J usage is TRBJ1-6; 8 nucleotides align to TRBD1. J gave up 7 bases and V 4 bases, and 6 bases lay outside the gene matches. Germline CDR1 and CDR2: LNHDA and SQIVND (reference sequence). This CDR3 spans 15 amino acids. The CDR3 is CASSKKDRVNSPLHF. The CDR3 coding sequence is TGTGCCAGTAGTAAAAAGGACAGGGTGAATTCACCCCTCCACTTT.

This sequence joins TRBV13 and TRBJ1-6, with D unclear. The CDR3 has 12 residues. Trimming removed 2 bases at V and 13 bases at J, with 9 bases between. The germline CDR1 and CDR2 sequences are PRHDT and FYEKMQ (reference sequence). The CDR3 sequence: CASSLNRAPLHF. The DNA of the CDR3 is TGTGCCAGCAGCTTAAATAGGGCCCCCCTCCACTTT.

The genes are TRBV15 and TRBJ2-1, with D possibly TRBD1 on 6 matching bases. Trimming left V 1 base short and J 0 bases short, with 10 bases between. The CDR3 spans 16 residues. The germline V gene has CDR1 LNHNV and CDR2 YYDKDF (reference sequence). The CDR3 is CATSRGLQGSYNEQFF. Here the CDR3 DNA reads TGTGCCACCAGCAGAGGGCTACAGGGCTCCTACAATGAGCAGTTCTTC.

The CDR3 region is CASSAQGYTGELFF. CDR3 nucleotides: TGTGCCAGCAGTGCACAGGGGTACACCGGGGAGCTGTTTTTT. This chain connects TRBV28 to TRBJ2-2; TRBD1 agrees at 7 bases. The junction had 3 bases not matched to a gene; V was cut back by 5 bases and J by 3 bases. CDR1 MDHEN and CDR2 SYDVKM come from the germline V gene. The CDR3 loop spans 14 amino acids.

Comment on this clone: Other DNA sequences in this specimen translate into the identical CDR3. The chain employs TRBV4-1 and TRBJ2-7, with 10 nucleotides matching TRBD1. Per germline, CDR1 MGHRA and CDR2 YSYEKL. V gave up 2 bases and J gave up 2 bases; unmatched junction bases: 3. This CDR3 comprises 15 residues. The DNA for the CDR3 is TGCGCCAGCAGCCAATCCGGGACAGGGGCCTACGAGCAGTACTTC. Amino acids: CASSQSGTGAYEQYF.